This T cell receptor beta chain was identified during a study of regulatory T cells in long-lasting Graves disease (dated by TCRdb to the early 2020s). Concerning the study at large: Persistent Graves' disease meant more than 5 years of antithyroid drug treatment with TSH receptor autoantibodies that stayed positive. Persistent Graves' disease patients were compared with newly diagnosed Graves' disease patients by peripheral blood TCR sequencing and RNA sequencing. The study was conducted in China and was registered as a clinical trial. TCR sequencing covered approximately 13 persistent and roughly 20 newly diagnosed Graves' disease patients, around 35 samples in total. On average, persistent Graves' disease patients in the clinical cohort had been on antithyroid drugs for approximately ten years. Study-wide findings and limitations: Sequencing and analysis were restricted to the TCR beta chain. Compared with newly diagnosed patients, patients with persistent Graves' disease had lower TCR Shannon entropy and fewer highly expanded clones, which suggests clonal expansion. TRBV28, TRBJ1-2 and TRBJ2-5 were preferentially used in persistent disease, while TRBV20-1 and TRBJ2-1 were favored in newly diagnosed disease. A larger number of public clonotypes was shared among persistent patients (around 2,500) than among newly diagnosed patients (around 970). Because the primary lesion, thyroid tissue, could not be accessed, the study looked at peripheral blood alone. The authors noted that the small sample size was a limitation that may lower accuracy.

Reading from cysteine to phenylalanine, the CDR3 counts 11 amino acids. Just the 33-base CDR3 DNA is kept, in frame starting at base 1. The junction shows trimming of 3 bases on V and 2 bases on J, plus 5 bases between the germline ends. The CDR1 and CDR2 encoded by the germline V gene (reference sequence) are GTSNPN and SVGIG. Taken with the paper, the label for time point translates to: persistent/refractory GD, antithyroid drugs over 5 years with positive TRAb. For both TCR sequencing and RNA sequencing, RNA was extracted from PBMCs in TRIzol. The diagnosis of Graves' disease was made according to American Thyroid Association guidelines. Patients were recruited from an endocrinology department in Xi'an, China. Each patient gave approximately 8.8 milliliters of peripheral blood, collected in an EDTA anticoagulant tube. Ficoll Paque Plus density gradient separation was used to isolate PBMCs, and no further T cell sorting was performed. An Agilent 2100 Bioanalyzer and agarose gel were used to check RNA quality, while a NanoDrop 2000 measured RNA concentration.

Notes on this clonotype: What this receptor recognizes is not known. There are no base qualities to consult, and no much larger clone falls within one base.

The library was built by means of multiplex PCR. For sequencing, an Illumina HiSeq 4000 was employed. To build TCR beta libraries, CDR3 regions were amplified by Arm-PCR using iRepertoire HTBI primers. PCR products were gel purified before sequencing. In the source study's methods: A total of fewer than 65 TRBV and 14 TRBJ segments were identified across samples and were used for gene usage analysis of CDR3 amino acid clonotypes. COPE and FqMerger were used to merge the filtered high-quality paired reads into contigs. Contigs were aligned with BLAST to IMGT TRBV, TRBD and TRBJ reference genes, and CDR3 was defined per IMGT. Clonotypes above 0.1% frequency were classified as highly expanded clones. Shannon entropy served as the measure of repertoire diversity, while the Gini coefficient captured V-J evenness. A clonotype was considered public if more than one individual shared it. TCRdb cleaned the public reads at Q25 with fastp, built clones with MiXCR and kept in-frame beta chains. Every distinct CDR3 protein forms one entry, paired with its most common genes and DNA. TCRdb's processing, not the authors' own work, is the source of the V and J calls. The sample records 600,000 to 850,000 distinct CDR3 sequences, about 30% of which are singletons. The ten most abundant clones make up about 40% of the sample.

Sample: peripheral blood mononuclear cells (PBMCs), taken when the disease was refractory, from a patient treated with antithyroid drugs. This clonotype was sampled from a female donor with Graves disease. This chain joins TRBV30 to TRBJ2-7, with no confidently assigned D gene. The DNA sequence is as follows: TGTGCCTGGAGCGATCCCTACGAGCAGTACTTC. This sequence encodes CAWSDPYEQYF. Reference TRBV30 and TRBJ2-7 proteins supply the regions before and after the CDR3; the full variable domain is: SQTIHQWPATLVQPVGSPLSLECTVEGTSNPNLYWYRQAAGRGLQLLFYSVGIGQISSEVPQNLSASRPQDRQFILSSKKLLLSDSGFYLCAWSDPYEQYFGPGTRLTVT.